The 16 T cell receptor beta chains below come from one sample, sequenced in a study of T cell repertoires and HLA-DP antigens. Sequencing used immunoSEQ multiplex PCR; TCRdb keeps in-frame clones, though not all of them. The table records over 60,000 clones, 80% of them present only once. These receptors have no known antigen. Sequenced sample: CD4+ T cells from PBMCs. Receptors originate from a man aged 60 to 69 in good health and CMV-seronegative.

This rearrangement joins TRBV7-9 to TRBJ1-3; D is undetermined. Trimming removed 4 bases at V and 0 bases at J, with 13 bases between. The CDR3 is 16 residues long. The germline CDR1 and CDR2 sequences are SEHNR and FQNEAQ (reference sequence). Here the CDR3 reads CASSWTDPNSGNTIYF. In DNA form, the CDR3 reads TGTGCCAGCAGCTGGACGGATCCCAACTCTGGAAACACCATATATTTT.

The rearrangement joins TRBV6-5 to TRBJ2-2; 7 positions match TRBD2. The CDR3 length is 15 residues. CDR1 is MNHEY and CDR2 is SVGAGI in the germline V gene. J gave up 0 bases and V 7 bases, and 5 bases lay outside the gene matches. In nucleotides, the CDR3 is TGTGCCAGCACCCCGGGAGGTACGAACACCGGGGAGCTGTTTTTT. This encodes CASTPGGTNTGELFF.

V is TRBV27 and J is TRBJ1-1; the match to TRBD1 covers 9 bases. Trimming at V came to 6 bases and at J to 0 bases, leaving 8 bases not matched to a gene. The CDR3 has 16 amino acids. Germline CDR1 and CDR2: MNHEY and SMNVEV (reference sequence). CDR3 DNA: TGTGCCAGCAGCCGACAGGGGGTAAGGATGAACACTGAAGCTTTCTTT. This translates into CASSRQGVRMNTEAFF.

Comments on this clone: Other DNA sequences of this sample code for an identical CDR3. The rearrangement joins TRBV29-1 to TRBJ1-2; tentative D call: TRBD1 (5 bases). Trimming shortened V by 6 bases and J by 4 bases, and 12 bases separated the two germline ends. This CDR3 comprises 12 residues. CDR1 and CDR2 from the germline V gene are SQVTM and ANQGSEA. The CDR3 spells CSVGDGSYGYTF. The CDR3 region has the DNA TGCAGCGTCGGGGACGGAAGCTATGGCTACACCTTC. The full variable domain, with the rest looked up from reference TRBV29-1 and TRBJ1-2, is SAVISQKPSRDICQRGTSLTIQCQVDSQVTMMFWYRQQPGQSLTLIATANQGSEATYESGFVIDKFPISRPNLTFSTLTVSNMSPEDSSIYLCSVGDGSYGYTFGSGTRLTVV.

The genes are TRBV4-1 and TRBJ1-1; unclear D gene. V was shortened by 1 base and J by 4 bases, with 10 bases between the two germline ends. CDR1 is MGHRA, CDR2 YSYEKL, per germline. CDR3 length equals 14 residues. CDR3 residues: CASSQGVFATEAFF. The CDR3 nucleotides are TGCGCCAGCAGCCAAGGGGTCTTCGCCACTGAAGCTTTCTTT.

The rearrangement uses TRBV5-1 and TRBJ2-7; possibly TRBD2 for D (6 bases). V dropped 4 bases and J dropped 9 bases, with 17 bases sitting between them. The CDR3 runs 13 residues. CDR1 is SGHRS and CDR2 is YFSETQ in the germline V gene. CDR3 in amino acids: CASSPDGGGAQYF. The CDR3 DNA sequence: TGCGCCAGCAGCCCCGACGGAGGAGGGGCGCAGTACTTC.

The chain links TRBV4-2 to TRBJ2-5; a possible D gene is TRBD2 (5 bases). CDR1 and CDR2 from the germline V gene are LGHNA and YNFKEQ. The CDR3 loop spans 15 amino acids. The germline V and J ends were trimmed by 0 bases and 7 bases, with 15 bases remaining between them. The CDR3 sequence is CASSQDREGHRTQYF. As DNA, the CDR3 is TGTGCCAGCAGCCAAGATCGGGAAGGCCACCGGACCCAGTACTTC.

The CDR3 DNA reads TGTGCCAGCAGTTACGGGACTCGGCGCCAAGAGACCCAGTACTTC. Its translation: CASSYGTRRQETQYF. This chain links TRBV6-6 with TRBJ2-5, with TRBD2 as a possible D gene (6 bases). The V gene lost 2 bases and the J gene lost 1 base, with 11 bases spanning the gap. Germline CDR1 and CDR2: MNHNY and SVGAGI (reference sequence). The CDR3 has 15 amino acids.

This CDR3 reads CATSTGRTTDTQYF. CDR3 nucleotides: TGTGCCACCAGCACCGGGAGGACCACAGATACGCAGTATTTT. The chain links TRBV15 to TRBJ2-3, with TRBD2 matching 7 bases. The germline gives CDR1 LNHNV, CDR2 YYDKDF (reference sequence). The CDR3 has 14 residues. V lost 4 bases, J lost 2 bases, and 3 bases stayed unmatched.

The V call is TRBV19, the J call TRBJ2-2; 8 bases agree with TRBD1. Trimming cost V 3 bases and J 7 bases; bases outside gene matches: 10. Germline V gene sequence: CDR1 LNHDA, CDR2 SQIVND (reference sequence). This CDR3 spans 16 amino acids. CDR3: CASSIRPGGSSGELFF. Here the CDR3 DNA reads TGTGCCAGTAGTATCCGGCCAGGGGGCTCAAGCGGGGAGCTGTTTTTT.

The chain couples TRBV7-6 to TRBJ1-1; D is perhaps TRBD1 (6 bases). The germline V and J ends were trimmed by 1 base and 10 bases, with 16 bases remaining between them. The germline V gene encodes CDR1 SGHVS and CDR2 FNYEAQ. The CDR3 covers 14 residues. The CDR3 sequence is CASSLEVRGERAFF. Here the CDR3 DNA reads TGTGCCAGCAGCTTAGAGGTCAGGGGAGAACGAGCTTTCTTT.

In nucleotides, the CDR3 is TGTGCCAGCAGCCAATCCGGCGGGGCGGGAGGGCCTGAAGATGAGCAGTTCTTC. It yields the protein CASSQSGGAGGPEDEQFF. The chain couples TRBV9 to TRBJ2-1, with 9 bases lining up with TRBD2. The V gene end was trimmed by 4 bases and the J gene end by 8 bases; junction bases not matched to a gene: 19. Germline-derived CDR1 and CDR2 are SGDLS and YYNGEE. The CDR3 extends over 18 amino acids.

The chain recombines TRBV2 with TRBJ2-7, with unresolved D. The CDR3 runs 14 residues. The germline V gene has CDR1 SNHLY and CDR2 FYNNEI. With 9 bases removed from V and 0 bases from J, the gap between germline ends came to 15 bases. CDR3 nucleotides: TGTGCCAGTACTGAGTTTGGCCGCTCCTACGAGCAGTACGTC. Translation gives CASTEFGRSYEQYV.

The chain links TRBV19 to TRBJ2-5; unclear D gene. Trimming took off 1 base at V and 5 bases at J, with 8 bases between the two ends. CDR1 LNHDA and CDR2 SQIVND come from the germline V gene (reference sequence). CDR3 size: 13 residues. CDR3 in amino acids: CASSIGQGETQYF. In nucleotides, the CDR3 is TGTGCCAGTAGTATAGGACAAGGGGAGACCCAGTACTTC.

The chain employs TRBV5-6 and TRBJ1-2; D remains unclear. V lost 4 bases to trimming and J lost 3 bases, with 10 bases between them. Germline values: CDR1 SGHDT, CDR2 YYEEEE. CDR3 length equals 13 residues. CDR3 loop: CASSPSFDYGYTF. Written as DNA, the CDR3 is TGTGCCAGCAGCCCCTCATTCGACTATGGCTACACCTTC.

The chain couples TRBV30 to TRBJ1-6; a possible D gene is TRBD1 (5 bases). This CDR3 comprises 14 residues. Germline V gene sequence: CDR1 GTSNPN, CDR2 SVGIG (reference sequence). CDR3 protein: CATSPSLRGSPLHF. DNA for the CDR3: TGTGCTACTTCGCCATCTTTAAGGGGTTCACCCCTCCACTTT.